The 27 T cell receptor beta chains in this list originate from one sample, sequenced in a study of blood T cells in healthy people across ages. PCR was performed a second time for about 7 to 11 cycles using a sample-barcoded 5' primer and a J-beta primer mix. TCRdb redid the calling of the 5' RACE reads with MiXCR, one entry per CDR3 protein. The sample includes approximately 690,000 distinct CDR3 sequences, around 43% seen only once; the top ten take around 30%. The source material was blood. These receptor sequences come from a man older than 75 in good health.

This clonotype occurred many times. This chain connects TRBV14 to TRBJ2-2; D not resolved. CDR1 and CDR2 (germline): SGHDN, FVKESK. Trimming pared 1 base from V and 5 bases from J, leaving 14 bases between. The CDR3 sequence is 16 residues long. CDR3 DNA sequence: TGTGCCAGCAGCCAAGTGGGTCTAATACGTACCGGGGAGCTGTTTTTT. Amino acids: CASSQVGLIRTGELFF.

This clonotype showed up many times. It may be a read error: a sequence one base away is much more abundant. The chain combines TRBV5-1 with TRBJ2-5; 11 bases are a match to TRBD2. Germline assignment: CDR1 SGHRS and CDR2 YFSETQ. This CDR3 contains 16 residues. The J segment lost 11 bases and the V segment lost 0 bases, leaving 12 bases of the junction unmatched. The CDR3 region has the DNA TGCGCCAGCAGCTTGGAGCCGGGACTAGCGGTAGATGAGCAGTACTTC. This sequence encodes CASSLEPGLAVDEQYF.

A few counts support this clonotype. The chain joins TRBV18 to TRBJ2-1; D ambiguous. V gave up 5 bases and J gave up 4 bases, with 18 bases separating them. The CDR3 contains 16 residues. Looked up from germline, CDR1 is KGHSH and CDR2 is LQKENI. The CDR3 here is CASSTPVRADYNEQFF. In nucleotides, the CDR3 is TGTGCCAGCTCAACCCCCGTGAGAGCCGATTACAATGAGCAGTTCTTC.

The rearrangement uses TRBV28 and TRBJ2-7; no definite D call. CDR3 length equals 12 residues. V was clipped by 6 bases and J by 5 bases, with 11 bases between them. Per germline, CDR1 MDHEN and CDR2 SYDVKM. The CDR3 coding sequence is TGTGCCAGCAGAGACTCTTCCCACGAGCAGTACTTC. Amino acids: CASRDSSHEQYF. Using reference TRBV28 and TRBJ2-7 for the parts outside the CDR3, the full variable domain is DVKVTQSSRYLVKRTGEKVFLECVQDMDHENMFWYRQDPGLGLRLIYFSYDVKMKEKGDIPEGYSVSREKKERFSLILESASTNQTSMYLCASRDSSHEQYFGPGTRLTVT.

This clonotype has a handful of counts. The CDR3 is CASSLTSGRAYNEQFF. DNA of the CDR3: TGTGCCAGCAGCCTGACTAGCGGGAGGGCTTACAATGAGCAGTTCTTC. This chain links TRBV7-2 with TRBJ2-1, with TRBD2 matching over 14 bases. The CDR3 runs 16 residues. CDR1 SGHTA and CDR2 FQGNSA come from the germline V gene. Trimming removed 5 bases from V and 4 bases from J; junction bases left unmatched: 4.

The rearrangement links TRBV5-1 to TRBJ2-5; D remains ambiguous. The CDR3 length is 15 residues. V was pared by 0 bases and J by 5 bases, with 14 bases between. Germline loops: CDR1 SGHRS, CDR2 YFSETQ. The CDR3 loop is CASSLGTEPTETQYF. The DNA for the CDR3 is TGCGCCAGCAGCTTGGGTACAGAACCCACGGAGACCCAGTACTTC.

In nucleotides, the CDR3 is TGTGCCAGCAGCCCCAAGGCGGACTCCTACAATGAGCAGTTCTTC. This codes for CASSPKADSYNEQFF. V usage is TRBV7-2 and J usage is TRBJ2-1, with D unclear. The germline V and J ends were trimmed by 5 bases and 0 bases, with 11 bases remaining between them. Germline CDR1 and CDR2: SGHTA and FQGNSA. The length of the CDR3 is 15 residues.

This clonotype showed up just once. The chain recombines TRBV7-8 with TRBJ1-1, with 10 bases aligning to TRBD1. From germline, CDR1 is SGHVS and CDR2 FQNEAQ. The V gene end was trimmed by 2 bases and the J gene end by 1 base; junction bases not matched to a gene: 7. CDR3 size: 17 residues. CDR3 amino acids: CASSLLTGGDWNTEAFF. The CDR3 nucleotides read TGTGCCAGCAGCTTACTGACAGGGGGCGACTGGAACACTGAAGCTTTCTTT. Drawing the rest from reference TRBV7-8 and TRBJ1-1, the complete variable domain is GAGVSQSPRYKVAKRGQDVALRCDPISGHVSLFWYQQALGQGPEFLTYFQNEAQLDKSGLPSDRFFAERPEGSVSTLKIQRTQQEDSAVYLCASSLLTGGDWNTEAFFGQGTRLTVV.

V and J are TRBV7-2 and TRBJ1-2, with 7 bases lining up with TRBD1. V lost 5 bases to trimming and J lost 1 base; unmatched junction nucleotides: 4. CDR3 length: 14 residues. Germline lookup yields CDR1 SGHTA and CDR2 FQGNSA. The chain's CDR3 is CASSNQGGNYGYTF. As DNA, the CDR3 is TGTGCCAGCAGCAACCAGGGGGGTAACTATGGCTACACCTTC.

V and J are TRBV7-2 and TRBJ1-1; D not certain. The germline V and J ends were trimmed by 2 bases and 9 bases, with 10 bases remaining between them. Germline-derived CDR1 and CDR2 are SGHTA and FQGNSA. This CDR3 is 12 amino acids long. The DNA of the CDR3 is TGTGCCAGCAGCTTACAGAGCAACCAAGCTTTCTTT. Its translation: CASSLQSNQAFF.

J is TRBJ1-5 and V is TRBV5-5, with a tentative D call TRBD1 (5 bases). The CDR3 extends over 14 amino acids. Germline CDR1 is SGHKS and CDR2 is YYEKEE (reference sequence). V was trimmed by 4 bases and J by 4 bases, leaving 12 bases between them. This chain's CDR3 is CASSTGTVNQPQHF. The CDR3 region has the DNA TGTGCCAGCAGCACCGGGACGGTGAATCAGCCCCAGCATTTT.

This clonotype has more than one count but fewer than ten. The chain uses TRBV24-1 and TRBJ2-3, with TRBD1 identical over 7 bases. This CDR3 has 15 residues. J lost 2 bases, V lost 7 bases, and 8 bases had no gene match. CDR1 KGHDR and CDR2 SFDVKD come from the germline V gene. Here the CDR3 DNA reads TGTGCCACCAGAGGGGACAGCAGAAACACAGATACGCAGTATTTT. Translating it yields CATRGDSRNTDTQYF.

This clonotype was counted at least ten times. CDR3 in amino acids: CSAPAGTQYF. Here the CDR3 DNA reads TGCAGTGCTCCTGCTGGGACCCAGTACTTC. This sequence joins TRBV20-1 and TRBJ2-5; D uncertain. This CDR3 spans 10 amino acids. From germline, CDR1 is DFQATT and CDR2 SNEGSKA (reference sequence). V gave up 5 bases and J gave up 7 bases, with 8 bases separating them.

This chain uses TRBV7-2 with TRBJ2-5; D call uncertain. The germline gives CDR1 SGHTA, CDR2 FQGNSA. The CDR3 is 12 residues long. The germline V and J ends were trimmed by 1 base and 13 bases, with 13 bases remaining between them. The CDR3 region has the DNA TGTGCCAGCAGCTTAGATGTTAGCACCGGGTACTTC. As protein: CASSLDVSTGYF.

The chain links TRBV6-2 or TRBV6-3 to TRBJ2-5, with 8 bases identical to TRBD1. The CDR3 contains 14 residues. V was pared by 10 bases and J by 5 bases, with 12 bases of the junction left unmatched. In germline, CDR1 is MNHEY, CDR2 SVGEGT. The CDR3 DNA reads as TGTGCCACCGCCCGCCGGACAGGGTTGGAGACCCAGTACTTC. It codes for CATARRTGLETQYF.

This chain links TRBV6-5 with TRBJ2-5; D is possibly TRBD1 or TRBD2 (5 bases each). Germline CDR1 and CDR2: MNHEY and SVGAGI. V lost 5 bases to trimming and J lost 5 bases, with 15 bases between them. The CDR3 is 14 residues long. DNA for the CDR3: TGTGCCAGCAGTACCCCCCAGGGACGGGAGACCCAGTACTTC. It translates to CASSTPQGRETQYF.

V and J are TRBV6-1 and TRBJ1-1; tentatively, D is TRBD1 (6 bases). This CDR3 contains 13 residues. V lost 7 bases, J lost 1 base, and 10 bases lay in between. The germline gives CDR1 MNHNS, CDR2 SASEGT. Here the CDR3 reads CASILQGNTEAFF. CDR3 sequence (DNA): TGTGCCAGCATTTTACAGGGGAACACTGAAGCTTTCTTT.

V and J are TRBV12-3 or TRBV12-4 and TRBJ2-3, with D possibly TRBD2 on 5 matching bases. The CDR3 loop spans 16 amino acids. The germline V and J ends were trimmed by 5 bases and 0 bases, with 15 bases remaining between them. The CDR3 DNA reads TGTGCCAGCAGTCCCCCTACGCGGGCTAGCACAGATACGCAGTATTTT. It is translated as CASSPPTRASTDTQYF.

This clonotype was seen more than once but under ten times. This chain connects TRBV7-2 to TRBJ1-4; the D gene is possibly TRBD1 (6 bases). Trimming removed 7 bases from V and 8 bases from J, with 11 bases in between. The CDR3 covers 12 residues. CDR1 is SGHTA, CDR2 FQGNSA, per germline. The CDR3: CASNQGGEKLFF. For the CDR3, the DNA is TGTGCCAGCAACCAAGGGGGGGAAAAACTGTTTTTT.

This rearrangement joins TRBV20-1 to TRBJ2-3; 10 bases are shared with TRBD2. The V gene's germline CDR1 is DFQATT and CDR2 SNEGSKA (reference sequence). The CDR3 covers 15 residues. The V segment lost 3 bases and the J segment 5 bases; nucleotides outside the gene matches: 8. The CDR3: CSAREAGGPLDTQYF. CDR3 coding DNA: TGCAGTGCTAGGGAAGCGGGAGGGCCTTTAGATACGCAGTATTTT.

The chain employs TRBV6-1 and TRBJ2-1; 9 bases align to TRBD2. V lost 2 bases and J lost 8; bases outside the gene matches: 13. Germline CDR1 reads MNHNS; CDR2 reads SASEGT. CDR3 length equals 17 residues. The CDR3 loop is CASSELRSGGATDEQFF. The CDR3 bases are TGTGCCAGCAGTGAACTGCGTAGCGGGGGCGCGACCGATGAGCAGTTCTTC.

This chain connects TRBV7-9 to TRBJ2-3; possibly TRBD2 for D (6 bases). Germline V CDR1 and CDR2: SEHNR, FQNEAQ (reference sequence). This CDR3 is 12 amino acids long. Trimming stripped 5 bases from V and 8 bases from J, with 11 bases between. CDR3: CASSREEGTQYF. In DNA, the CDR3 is TGTGCCAGCAGCCGCGAGGAGGGTACGCAGTATTTT.

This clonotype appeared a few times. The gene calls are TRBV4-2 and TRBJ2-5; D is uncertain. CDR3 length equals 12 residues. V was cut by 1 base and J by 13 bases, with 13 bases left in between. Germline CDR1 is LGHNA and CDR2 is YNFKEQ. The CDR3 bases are TGTGCCAGCAGCCAAGGGCGGCAAAACCTGTACTTC. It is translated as CASSQGRQNLYF.

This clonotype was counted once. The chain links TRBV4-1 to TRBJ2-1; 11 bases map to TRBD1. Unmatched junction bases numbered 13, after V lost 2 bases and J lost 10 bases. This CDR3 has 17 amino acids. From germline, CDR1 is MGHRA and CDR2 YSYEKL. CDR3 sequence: CASSQPLFGTGGHEQFF. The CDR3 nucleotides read TGCGCCAGCAGCCAACCCCTATTCGGGACAGGGGGTCACGAGCAGTTCTTC.

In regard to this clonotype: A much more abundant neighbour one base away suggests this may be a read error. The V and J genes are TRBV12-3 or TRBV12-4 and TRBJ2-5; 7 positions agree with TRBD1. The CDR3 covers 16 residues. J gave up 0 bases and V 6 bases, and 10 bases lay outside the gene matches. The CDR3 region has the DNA TGTGCCAGCAGCAAAGGGGGCAGAACCTACCAAGAGACCCAGTACTTC. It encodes CASSKGGRTYQETQYF.

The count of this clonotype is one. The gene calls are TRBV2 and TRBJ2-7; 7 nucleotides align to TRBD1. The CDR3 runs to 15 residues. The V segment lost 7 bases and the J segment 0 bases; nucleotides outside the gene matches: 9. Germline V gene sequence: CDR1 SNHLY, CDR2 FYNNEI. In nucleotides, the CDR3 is TGTGCCAGCAAGCCGGGACAGACAAACTCCTACGAGCAGTACTTC. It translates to CASKPGQTNSYEQYF. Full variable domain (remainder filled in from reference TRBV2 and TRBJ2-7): EPEVTQTPSHQVTQMGQEVILRCVPISNHLYFYWYRQILGQKVEFLVSFYNNEISEKSEIFDDQFSVERPDGSNFTLKIRSTKLEDSAMYFCASKPGQTNSYEQYFGPGTRLTVT.

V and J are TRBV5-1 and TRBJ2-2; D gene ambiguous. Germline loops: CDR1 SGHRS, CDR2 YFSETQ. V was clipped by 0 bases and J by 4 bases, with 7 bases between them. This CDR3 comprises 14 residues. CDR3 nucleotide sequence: TGCGCCAGCAGCTTGGGTGGCGGCACCGGGGAGCTGTTTTTT. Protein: CASSLGGGTGELFF.